The 2 T cell receptor beta chains given below trace back to one sample, sequenced in a study of cytomegalovirus exposure and HLA in healthy donors. TCRdb's table, derived via immunoSEQ multiplex PCR, lists solely in-frame clones and lacks some. The profile shows about 130,000 clones, 80% to 90% of them singletons. The specimen was PBMCs. The receptors derive from a woman under 30 in good health and CMV-seropositive.

This chain uses TRBV19 with TRBJ1-1; 8 bases match TRBD1. Trimming cost V 6 bases and J 1 base; bases outside gene matches: 1. From germline, CDR1 is LNHDA and CDR2 SQIVND (reference sequence). This CDR3 is 13 amino acids long. In nucleotides, the CDR3 is TGTGCCAGTAGCGGACAGGGGAACACTGAAGCTTTCTTT. This codes for CASSGQGNTEAFF. The entire variable domain, with the rest obtained from reference TRBV19 and TRBJ1-1, is as follows: DGGITQSPKYLFRKEGQNVTLSCEQNLNHDAMYWYRQDPGQGLRLIYYSQIVNDFQKGDIAEGYSVSREKKESFPLTVTSAQKNPTAFYLCASSGQGNTEAFFGQGTRLTVV.

This clone was seen only a few times. The V and J genes are TRBV27 and TRBJ2-1, with D possibly TRBD2 on 6 matching bases. This CDR3 contains 12 residues. Trimming stripped 5 bases from V and 6 bases from J, with 8 bases between. CDR1 MNHEY and CDR2 SMNVEV come from the germline V gene (reference sequence). The DNA for the CDR3 is TGTGCCAGCAGTATGGGGGGCAATGAGCAGTTCTTC. This translates into CASSMGGNEQFF.